Listed below are T cell receptor beta chains from one sample, sequenced in a study of graft-versus-host responses after intestinal transplantation. TCRdb keeps only in-frame clones here, not all; method: immunoSEQ multiplex PCR. The sample holds 65,000 to 90,000 clones; approximately 89% are singletons and the top ten take less than 8.5%. Which antigens these TCRs recognize remains unknown. Sequenced here: unstimulated CD8+ T cells sorted from spleen or lymph node cells, sampled before transplant. The receptors come from a human donor who was the organ donor for an intestinal transplant. Both conserved end residues are part of each CDR3. Each record gives: CDR3 protein, CDR3 DNA, clone size, V gene, J gene, D gene. D genes are given only for firm matches. The size of a clone is reported for some rows only, either as once, few or many, or as a class for expanded clones.

CDR3 protein: CASSLDPGGIYEQYF
CDR3 DNA: TGTGCCAGCAGCTTAGATCCAGGGGGCATTTACGAGCAGTACTTC
clone size: -
V gene: TRBV11-2
J gene: TRBJ2-7
D gene: TRBD1

CDR3 protein: CASSVTGGYGYTF
CDR3 DNA: TGTGCCAGCAGTGTTACAGGGGGCTATGGCTACACCTTC
clone size: -
V gene: TRBV27
J gene: TRBJ1-2
D gene: TRBD1

CDR3 protein: CASSRHGLNTEAFF
CDR3 DNA: TGTGCCAGCAGCAGACACGGGCTGAACACTGAAGCTTTCTTT
clone size: once
V gene: TRBV11-2
J gene: TRBJ1-1
D gene: -

CDR3 protein: CASSLDGLRYGYTF
CDR3 DNA: TGTGCCAGCAGTTTAGACGGGCTAAGGTATGGCTACACCTTC
clone size: -
V gene: TRBV27
J gene: TRBJ1-2
D gene: -

CDR3 protein: CASSLDRDRGRIAYEQYF
CDR3 DNA: TGCGCCAGCAGCTTGGATAGGGACAGGGGGCGAATCGCCTACGAGCAGTACTTC
clone size: -
V gene: TRBV5-1
J gene: TRBJ2-7
D gene: TRBD1

CDR3 protein: CASSLSPGGGGANVLTF
CDR3 DNA: TGTGCCAGCAGCTTAAGCCCCGGGGGGGGTGGGGCCAACGTCCTGACTTTC
clone size: -
V gene: TRBV11-2
J gene: TRBJ2-6
D gene: TRBD2

CDR3 protein: CASSEAVHSLNEQFF
CDR3 DNA: TGCGCCAGCAGTGAGGCAGTCCATTCCCTCAATGAGCAGTTCTTC
clone size: -
V gene: TRBV10-1
J gene: TRBJ2-1
D gene: -

CDR3 protein: CASSAIRDVYEQYF
CDR3 DNA: TGTGCCAGCAGTGCCATTCGGGATGTCTACGAGCAGTACTTC
clone size: -
V gene: TRBV6-5
J gene: TRBJ2-7
D gene: -

CDR3 protein: CASSANPGLAGLADTQYF
CDR3 DNA: TGTGCCAGCAGCGCCAACCCGGGACTAGCGGGACTGGCAGATACGCAGTATTTT
clone size: -
V gene: TRBV7-3
J gene: TRBJ2-3
D gene: TRBD2

CDR3 protein: CASKGSDSPLHF
CDR3 DNA: TGTGCCAGCAAGGGCAGCGATTCACCCCTCCACTTT
clone size: once
V gene: TRBV9
J gene: TRBJ1-6
D gene: -

CDR3 protein: CASSLRGAWQPQHF
CDR3 DNA: TGTGCCAGCAGTTTGAGGGGGGCATGGCAGCCCCAGCATTTT
clone size: -
V gene: TRBV28
J gene: TRBJ1-5
D gene: -

CDR3 protein: CASSQKFGGTGGTEAFF
CDR3 DNA: TGTGCCAGCTCTCAAAAATTTGGGGGGACAGGGGGCACTGAAGCTTTCTTT
clone size: -
V gene: TRBV18
J gene: TRBJ1-1
D gene: TRBD1

CDR3 protein: CASSRGTGFYEQYF
CDR3 DNA: TGTGCCAGCAGCCGCGGGACAGGGTTCTACGAGCAGTACTTC
clone size: -
V gene: TRBV5-6
J gene: TRBJ2-7
D gene: TRBD1

CDR3 protein: CASSWGFGGEGENEQFF
CDR3 DNA: TGCGCCAGCAGCTGGGGATTTGGTGGGGAGGGGGAGAATGAGCAGTTCTTC
clone size: once
V gene: TRBV5-1
J gene: TRBJ2-1
D gene: -

CDR3 protein: CASSLSDSMNYEQYF
CDR3 DNA: TGTGCCAGCAGTTTATCCGACAGCATGAACTACGAGCAGTACTTC
clone size: -
V gene: TRBV27
J gene: TRBJ2-7
D gene: -

CDR3 protein: CASSLLILGRQHSGELFF
CDR3 DNA: TGTGCCAGCAGCTTACTAATCCTTGGACGTCAACATTCCGGGGAGCTGTTTTTT
clone size: -
V gene: TRBV11-2
J gene: TRBJ2-2
D gene: -

CDR3 protein: CASTGGLALNEQFF
CDR3 DNA: TGTGCCAGCACCGGGGGACTAGCGTTGAATGAGCAGTTCTTC
clone size: -
V gene: TRBV5-4
J gene: TRBJ2-1
D gene: TRBD2

CDR3 protein: CASGTGTGYNTEAFF
CDR3 DNA: TGTGCCAGCGGAACCGGGACAGGGTACAACACTGAAGCTTTCTTT
clone size: few
V gene: TRBV7-9
J gene: TRBJ1-1
D gene: TRBD1

CDR3 protein: CASSLGLAGPGDIQYF
CDR3 DNA: TGCGCCAGCAGCTTGGGACTAGCGGGCCCTGGGGACATTCAGTACTTC
clone size: -
V gene: TRBV5-1
J gene: TRBJ2-4
D gene: TRBD2

CDR3 protein: CASSPDSLNTEAFF
CDR3 DNA: TGCGCCAGCAGCCCGGACAGCTTGAACACTGAAGCTTTCTTT
clone size: -
V gene: TRBV4-1
J gene: TRBJ1-1
D gene: -

CDR3 protein: CASSIDLDRPNYGYTF
CDR3 DNA: TGTGCCAGTAGTATAGATCTTGACAGGCCTAACTATGGCTACACCTTC
clone size: -
V gene: TRBV19
J gene: TRBJ1-2
D gene: -

CDR3 protein: CASSLEGGASSSYEQYF
CDR3 DNA: TGTGCCAGCAGCTTAGAGGGGGGGGCCTCAAGCTCCTACGAGCAGTACTTC
clone size: -
V gene: TRBV7-9
J gene: TRBJ2-7
D gene: -

CDR3 protein: CATSRVWGTSGRAYNEQFF
CDR3 DNA: TGTGCCACCAGCAGAGTTTGGGGAACTAGCGGGAGGGCTTACAATGAGCAGTTCTTC
clone size: once
V gene: TRBV15
J gene: TRBJ2-1
D gene: TRBD2

CDR3 protein: CASSSAGGTYNEQFF
CDR3 DNA: TGTGCCAGCAGCTCAGCAGGGGGAACCTACAATGAGCAGTTCTTC
clone size: -
V gene: TRBV7-3
J gene: TRBJ2-1
D gene: TRBD1

CDR3 protein: CASSYSRINEQYF
CDR3 DNA: TGTGCCAGCAGTTACTCGAGGATCAACGAGCAGTACTTC
clone size: -
V gene: TRBV6-5
J gene: TRBJ2-7
D gene: -

CDR3 protein: CASGKGRSNEKLFF
CDR3 DNA: TGTGCCAGCGGGAAAGGACGGTCTAATGAAAAACTGTTTTTT
clone size: -
V gene: TRBV6-5
J gene: TRBJ1-4
D gene: -

CDR3 protein: CASSEGELYVTEAFF
CDR3 DNA: TGTGCCAGCAGTGAGGGGGAACTCTATGTGACTGAAGCTTTCTTT
clone size: once
V gene: TRBV2
J gene: TRBJ1-1
D gene: -

CDR3 protein: CASSLDTYEQYF
CDR3 DNA: TGTGCCAGCAGCTTGGACACCTACGAGCAGTACTTC
clone size: -
V gene: TRBV7-9
J gene: TRBJ2-7
D gene: -

CDR3 protein: CATSRGISEAYEQYF
CDR3 DNA: TGTGCCACCAGCAGAGGAATTTCGGAAGCCTACGAGCAGTACTTC
clone size: -
V gene: TRBV15
J gene: TRBJ2-7
D gene: -

CDR3 protein: CASSFRTSGYQETQYF
CDR3 DNA: TGTGCCAGCAGCTTTAGGACTAGCGGCTACCAAGAGACCCAGTACTTC
clone size: -
V gene: TRBV11-3
J gene: TRBJ2-5
D gene: TRBD2

CDR3 protein: CASSLRSRWKGENGYTF
CDR3 DNA: TGCGCCAGCAGCTTGAGGTCTCGGTGGAAGGGGGAAAATGGCTACACCTTC
clone size: -
V gene: TRBV5-1
J gene: TRBJ1-2
D gene: -

CDR3 protein: CAISEGDSSYEQYF
CDR3 DNA: TGTGCCATCAGTGAGGGGGACAGCTCCTACGAGCAGTACTTC
clone size: -
V gene: TRBV10-3
J gene: TRBJ2-7
D gene: TRBD1

CDR3 protein: CASSSGLAGGRRAGELFF
CDR3 DNA: TGTGCCAGCAGCTCGGGACTAGCGGGGGGGCGAAGAGCCGGGGAGCTGTTTTTT
clone size: -
V gene: TRBV5-4
J gene: TRBJ2-2
D gene: TRBD2

CDR3 protein: CASRQTVQETQYF
CDR3 DNA: TGTGCCAGCAGGCAGACGGTCCAAGAGACCCAGTACTTC
clone size: -
V gene: TRBV7-6
J gene: TRBJ2-5
D gene: -

CDR3 protein: CASCLWAYNEQFF
CDR3 DNA: TGTGCCAGCTGTCTCTGGGCGTACAATGAGCAGTTCTTC
clone size: -
V gene: TRBV7-2
J gene: TRBJ2-1
D gene: -

CDR3 protein: CASSLETGPWDGYTF
CDR3 DNA: TGTGCCAGCTCCCTTGAGACAGGGCCATGGGATGGCTACACCTTC
clone size: -
V gene: TRBV18
J gene: TRBJ1-2
D gene: TRBD1

CDR3 protein: CASAGLAGGGDTQYF
CDR3 DNA: TGTGCCAGCGCCGGACTAGCGGGGGGGGGAGATACGCAGTATTTT
clone size: -
V gene: TRBV2
J gene: TRBJ2-3
D gene: TRBD2

CDR3 protein: CASSGSDRGQYGYTF
CDR3 DNA: TGTGCCAGCAGTGGATCGGACAGGGGGCAATATGGCTACACCTTC
clone size: -
V gene: TRBV6-5
J gene: TRBJ1-2
D gene: TRBD1

CDR3 protein: CASPGQSTDTQYF
CDR3 DNA: TGTGCGAGCCCGGGACAGTCCACAGATACGCAGTATTTT
clone size: -
V gene: TRBV2
J gene: TRBJ2-3
D gene: TRBD1

CDR3 protein: CASGLTAKSGGEGMNTEAFF
CDR3 DNA: TGTGCTAGTGGTTTGACGGCAAAATCAGGGGGCGAGGGCATGAACACTGAAGCTTTCTTT
clone size: -
V gene: TRBV12-5
J gene: TRBJ1-1
D gene: TRBD1

CDR3 protein: CAWSLTGGYTF
CDR3 DNA: TGTGCCTGGAGTCTAACTGGTGGCTACACCTTC
clone size: few
V gene: TRBV30
J gene: TRBJ1-2
D gene: -

CDR3 protein: CASSHSTGYEQYF
CDR3 DNA: TGTGCCAGCAGCCACTCGACAGGCTACGAGCAGTACTTC
clone size: -
V gene: TRBV5-5
J gene: TRBJ2-7
D gene: -

CDR3 protein: CASSLGGSSYNEQFF
CDR3 DNA: TGTGCCAGCAGTTTAGGCGGAAGCTCCTACAATGAGCAGTTCTTC
clone size: -
V gene: TRBV28
J gene: TRBJ2-1
D gene: -

CDR3 protein: CVSSYRTSGSGEQYF
CDR3 DNA: TGTGTCAGCAGCTATAGGACTAGCGGGAGTGGCGAGCAGTACTTC
clone size: -
V gene: TRBV9
J gene: TRBJ2-7
D gene: TRBD2

CDR3 protein: CASSLALAGGDQPQHF
CDR3 DNA: TGTGCCAGCAGCTTAGCGCTGGCAGGGGGAGATCAGCCCCAGCATTTT
clone size: -
V gene: TRBV7-6
J gene: TRBJ1-5
D gene: TRBD1

CDR3 protein: CASSQERDRQETQYF
CDR3 DNA: TGTGCCAGCAGCCAAGAGAGGGACAGACAAGAGACCCAGTACTTC
clone size: -
V gene: TRBV11-2
J gene: TRBJ2-5
D gene: TRBD1

CDR3 protein: CASSQEPGTFTYEQYF
CDR3 DNA: TGTGCCAGCAGCCAAGAACCCGGGACTTTCACCTACGAGCAGTACTTC
clone size: -
V gene: TRBV4-2
J gene: TRBJ2-7
D gene: -

CDR3 protein: CASSIVGQGTTEAFF
CDR3 DNA: TGTGCCAGTAGTATAGTTGGACAGGGGACCACTGAAGCTTTCTTT
clone size: -
V gene: TRBV19
J gene: TRBJ1-1
D gene: TRBD1

CDR3 protein: CASSQQGIDEQFF
CDR3 DNA: TGCGCCAGCAGCCAACAGGGGATCGATGAGCAGTTCTTC
clone size: once
V gene: TRBV4-1
J gene: TRBJ2-1
D gene: -

CDR3 protein: CASSSTSGEVSYEQYF
CDR3 DNA: TGTGCCAGCAGCTCGACTAGCGGGGAGGTTTCGTACGAGCAGTACTTC
clone size: -
V gene: TRBV7-9
J gene: TRBJ2-7
D gene: TRBD2

CDR3 protein: CASSLELRVQETQYF
CDR3 DNA: TGCGCCAGCAGCTTGGAGCTTAGGGTACAAGAGACCCAGTACTTC
clone size: -
V gene: TRBV5-1
J gene: TRBJ2-5
D gene: -

CDR3 protein: CASSIWGDDHVLTF
CDR3 DNA: TGTGCCAGTAGTATTTGGGGGGACGACCACGTCCTGACTTTC
clone size: -
V gene: TRBV19
J gene: TRBJ2-6
D gene: -